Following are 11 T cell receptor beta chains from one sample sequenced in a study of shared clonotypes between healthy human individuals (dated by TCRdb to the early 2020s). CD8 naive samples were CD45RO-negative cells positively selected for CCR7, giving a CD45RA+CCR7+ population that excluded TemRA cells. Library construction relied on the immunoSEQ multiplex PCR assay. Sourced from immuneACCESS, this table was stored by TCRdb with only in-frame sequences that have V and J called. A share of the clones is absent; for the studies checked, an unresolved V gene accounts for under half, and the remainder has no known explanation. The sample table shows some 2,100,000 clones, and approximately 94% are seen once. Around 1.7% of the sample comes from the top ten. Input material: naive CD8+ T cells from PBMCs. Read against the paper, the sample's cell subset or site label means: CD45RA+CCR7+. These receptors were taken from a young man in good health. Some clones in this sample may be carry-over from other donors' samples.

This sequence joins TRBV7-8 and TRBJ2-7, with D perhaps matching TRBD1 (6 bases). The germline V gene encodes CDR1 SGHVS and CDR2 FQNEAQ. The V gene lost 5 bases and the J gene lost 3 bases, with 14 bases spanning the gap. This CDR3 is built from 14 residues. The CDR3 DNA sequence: TGTGCCAGCAGCCCGTCTGAAGGGGGCTACGAGCAGTACTTC. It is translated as CASSPSEGGYEQYF.

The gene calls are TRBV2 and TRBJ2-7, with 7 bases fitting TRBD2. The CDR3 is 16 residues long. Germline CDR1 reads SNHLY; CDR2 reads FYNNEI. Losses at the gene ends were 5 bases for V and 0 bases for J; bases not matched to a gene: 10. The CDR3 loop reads CASSSLPGGSSYEQYF. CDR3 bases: TGTGCCAGCAGTTCCCTCCCGGGGGGTAGCTCCTACGAGCAGTACTTC.

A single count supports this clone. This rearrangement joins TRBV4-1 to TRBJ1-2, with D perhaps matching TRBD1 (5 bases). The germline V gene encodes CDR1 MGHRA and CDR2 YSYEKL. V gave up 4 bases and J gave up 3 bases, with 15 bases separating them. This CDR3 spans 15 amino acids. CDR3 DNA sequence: TGCGCCAGCAGCCCTCTAGGGGACGCCGACTATGGCTACACCTTC. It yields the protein CASSPLGDADYGYTF.

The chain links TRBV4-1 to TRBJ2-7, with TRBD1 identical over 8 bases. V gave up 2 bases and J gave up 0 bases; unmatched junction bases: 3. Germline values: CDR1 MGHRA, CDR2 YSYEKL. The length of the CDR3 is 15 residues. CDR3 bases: TGCGCCAGCAGCCAATGGACAGGGAGCTCCTACGAGCAGTACTTC. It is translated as CASSQWTGSSYEQYF.

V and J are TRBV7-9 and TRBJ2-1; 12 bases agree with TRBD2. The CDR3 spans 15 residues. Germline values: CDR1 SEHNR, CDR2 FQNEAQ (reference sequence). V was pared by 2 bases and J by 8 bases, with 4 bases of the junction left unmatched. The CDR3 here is CASSLSSGRGDEQFF. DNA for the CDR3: TGTGCCAGCAGCTTATCTAGCGGGAGGGGAGATGAGCAGTTCTTC.

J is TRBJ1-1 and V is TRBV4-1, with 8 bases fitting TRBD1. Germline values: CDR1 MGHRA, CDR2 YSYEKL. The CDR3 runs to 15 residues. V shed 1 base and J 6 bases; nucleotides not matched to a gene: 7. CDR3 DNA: TGCGCCAGCAGCCAAGTTGCAGGGGGCGTTTCTGAAGCTTTCTTT. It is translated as CASSQVAGGVSEAFF.

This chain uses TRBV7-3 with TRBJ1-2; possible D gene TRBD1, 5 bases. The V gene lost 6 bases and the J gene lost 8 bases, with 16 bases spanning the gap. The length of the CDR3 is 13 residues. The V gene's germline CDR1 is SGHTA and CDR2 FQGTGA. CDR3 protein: CASSHSPREGYTF. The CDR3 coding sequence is TGTGCCAGCAGTCACTCCCCCAGGGAGGGCTACACCTTC.

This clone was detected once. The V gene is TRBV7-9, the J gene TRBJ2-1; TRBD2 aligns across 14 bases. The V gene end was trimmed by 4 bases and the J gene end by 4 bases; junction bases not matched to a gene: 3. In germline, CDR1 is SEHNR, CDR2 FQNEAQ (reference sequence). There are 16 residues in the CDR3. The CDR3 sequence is CASSSGLAGAYNEQFF. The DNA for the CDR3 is TGTGCCAGCAGCTCGGGACTAGCGGGAGCTTACAATGAGCAGTTCTTC. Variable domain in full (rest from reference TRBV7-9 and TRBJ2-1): DTGVSQNPRHKITKRGQNVTFRCDPISEHNRLYWYRQTLGQGPEFLTYFQNEAQLEKSRLLSDRFSAERPKGSFSTLEIQRTEQGDSAMYLCASSSGLAGAYNEQFFGPGTRLTVL.

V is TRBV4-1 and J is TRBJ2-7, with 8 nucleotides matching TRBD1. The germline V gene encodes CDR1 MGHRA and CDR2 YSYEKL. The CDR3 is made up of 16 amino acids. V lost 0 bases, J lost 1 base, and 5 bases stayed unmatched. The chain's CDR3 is CASSQEVHRGSYEQYF. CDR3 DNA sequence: TGCGCCAGCAGCCAAGAGGTCCACAGGGGGTCCTACGAGCAGTACTTC.

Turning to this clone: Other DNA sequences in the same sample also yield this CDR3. The CDR3 loop reads CASSYSTLPYEQYF. The CDR3 DNA reads as TGTGCCAGCAGTTACTCGACCCTCCCTTACGAGCAGTACTTC. The rearrangement uses TRBV6-5 and TRBJ2-7; D not certain. V lost 0 bases, J lost 4 bases, and 10 bases lay in between. The germline V gene has CDR1 MNHEY and CDR2 SVGAGI. CDR3 length: 14 residues.

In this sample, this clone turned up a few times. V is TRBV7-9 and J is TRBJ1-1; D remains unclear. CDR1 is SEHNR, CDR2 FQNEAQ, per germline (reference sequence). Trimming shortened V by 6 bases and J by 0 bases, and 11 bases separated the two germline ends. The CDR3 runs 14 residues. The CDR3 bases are TGTGCCAGCAGATTTGGCTTCATGAACACTGAAGCTTTCTTT. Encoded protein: CASRFGFMNTEAFF.